This TCR beta chain came from a study of blood T cell repertoires in COVID-19. Across the whole study: There were acute and convalescent COVID-19 samples, and they came from the United States, Italy and Spain. T cells, B-cell-depleted T cells, or PBMCs supplied cDNA or gDNA.

There are 20 residues in the CDR3. Per the original methods: Amplification of reference gene primers was used by the study to estimate nucleated cell counts. Clones were read by immunoSEQ multiplex PCR, and TCRdb kept only the in-frame ones, dropping some. The V and J calls and clone size were taken over from that table, and D and trimming were inferred from the DNA. Among 55,000 to 65,000 clones listed, about nine tenths were seen once. Sequencing input: peripheral blood. The chain recombines TRBV12-1 with TRBJ2-7; the D call TRBD1 from the table was never checked on the DNA. TRBV12-1 is flagged as a pseudogene. The receptor comes from a human donor with active COVID-19. The donor label of this sample is uncertain. The CDR3 spells CASSTAPGGAKGEGVYEQYF. CDR3 DNA: TGTGCCAGCAGCACGGCCCCAGGGGGCGCGAAAGGGGAAGGCGTCTACGAGCAGTACTTC.